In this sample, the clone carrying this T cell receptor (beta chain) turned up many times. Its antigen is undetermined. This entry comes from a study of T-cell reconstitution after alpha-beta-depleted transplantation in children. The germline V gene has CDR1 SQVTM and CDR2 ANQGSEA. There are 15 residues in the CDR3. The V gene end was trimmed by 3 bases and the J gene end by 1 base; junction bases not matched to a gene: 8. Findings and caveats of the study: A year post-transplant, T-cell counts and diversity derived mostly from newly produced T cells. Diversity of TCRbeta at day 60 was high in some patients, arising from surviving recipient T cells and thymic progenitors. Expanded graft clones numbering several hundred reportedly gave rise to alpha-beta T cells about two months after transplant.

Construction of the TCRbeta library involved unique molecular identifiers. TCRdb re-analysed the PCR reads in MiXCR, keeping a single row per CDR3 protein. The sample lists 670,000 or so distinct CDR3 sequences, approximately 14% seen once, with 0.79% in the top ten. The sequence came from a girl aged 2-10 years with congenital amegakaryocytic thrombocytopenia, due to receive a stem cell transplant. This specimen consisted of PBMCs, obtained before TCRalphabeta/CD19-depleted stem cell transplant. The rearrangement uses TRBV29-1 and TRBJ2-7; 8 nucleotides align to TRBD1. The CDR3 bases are TGCAGCGTTGAGAGTCCGGACAGGGAATCCTACGAGCAGTACTTC. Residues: CSVESPDRESYEQYF.